This T cell receptor beta chain stems from a study of T-cell reconstitution after alpha-beta-depleted transplantation in children. The junction had 13 bases not matched to a gene; V was cut back by 4 bases and J by 4 bases. Per germline, CDR1 SQVTM and CDR2 ANQGSEA. The CDR3 runs 17 residues. Preparation of the TCRbeta library involved a method that used unique molecular identifiers. TCRdb analysed the PCR reads with MiXCR anew, one entry per CDR3 protein. This sample has some 300,000 distinct CDR3 sequences, with around 10% found just once. The chain combines TRBV29-1 with TRBJ2-1, with 10 positions matching TRBD2. This material consisted of PBMCs, taken before TCRalphabeta/CD19-depleted stem cell transplant. The sequence derives from a boy younger than two with acute myeloid leukemia, due to receive a stem cell transplant. CDR3 sequence reads: CSVAGGSLAGVYNEQFF. The CDR3 nucleotides read TGCAGCGTTGCCGGGGGCTCTCTAGCGGGAGTTTACAATGAGCAGTTCTTC.